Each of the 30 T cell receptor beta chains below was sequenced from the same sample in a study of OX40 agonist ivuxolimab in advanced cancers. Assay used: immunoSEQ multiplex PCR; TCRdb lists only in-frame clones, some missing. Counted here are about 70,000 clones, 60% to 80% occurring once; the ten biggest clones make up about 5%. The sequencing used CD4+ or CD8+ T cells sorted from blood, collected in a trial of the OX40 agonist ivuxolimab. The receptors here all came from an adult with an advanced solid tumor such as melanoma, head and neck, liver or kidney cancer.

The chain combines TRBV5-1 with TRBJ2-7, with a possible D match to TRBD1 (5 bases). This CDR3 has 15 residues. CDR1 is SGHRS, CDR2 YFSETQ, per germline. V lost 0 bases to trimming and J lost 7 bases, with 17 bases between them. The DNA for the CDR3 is TGCGCCAGCAGCTTGGGGGGCCAGTCAAGATCGGAGCAGTACTTC. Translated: CASSLGGQSRSEQYF.

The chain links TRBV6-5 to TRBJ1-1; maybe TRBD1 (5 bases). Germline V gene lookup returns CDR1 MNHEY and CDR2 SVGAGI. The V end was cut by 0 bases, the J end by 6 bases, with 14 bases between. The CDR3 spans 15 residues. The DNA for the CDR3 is TGTGCCAGCAGTTACTCTTACCAGGGTTGGTCTGAAGCTTTCTTT. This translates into CASSYSYQGWSEAFF.

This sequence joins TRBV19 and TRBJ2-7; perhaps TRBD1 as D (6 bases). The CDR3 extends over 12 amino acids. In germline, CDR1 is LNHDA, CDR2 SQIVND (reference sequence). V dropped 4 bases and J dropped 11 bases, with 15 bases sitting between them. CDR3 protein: CASSKSTGSKYF. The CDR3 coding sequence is TGTGCCAGTAGTAAATCAACAGGGAGTAAGTACTTC.

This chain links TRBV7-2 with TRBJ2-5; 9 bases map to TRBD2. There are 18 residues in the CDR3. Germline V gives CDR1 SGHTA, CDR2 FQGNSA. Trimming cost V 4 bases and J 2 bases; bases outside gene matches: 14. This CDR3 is CASSSRGSRGGRQETQYF. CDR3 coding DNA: TGTGCCAGCAGCTCCCGAGGTTCGCGGGGGGGCCGGCAAGAGACCCAGTACTTC.

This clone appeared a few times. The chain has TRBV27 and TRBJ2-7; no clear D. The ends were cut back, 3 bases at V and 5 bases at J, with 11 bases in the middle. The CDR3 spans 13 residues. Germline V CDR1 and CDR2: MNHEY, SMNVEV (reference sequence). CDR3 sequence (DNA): TGTGCCAGCAGTTTTCTAAGCGCCGACGAGCAGTACTTC. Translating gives CASSFLSADEQYF.

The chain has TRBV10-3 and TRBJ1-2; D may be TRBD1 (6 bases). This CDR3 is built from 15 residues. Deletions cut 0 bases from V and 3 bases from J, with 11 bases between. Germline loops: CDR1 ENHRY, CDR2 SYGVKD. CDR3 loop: CAISESKGGDYGYTF. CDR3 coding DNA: TGTGCCATCAGTGAGTCTAAGGGGGGGGACTATGGCTACACCTTC.

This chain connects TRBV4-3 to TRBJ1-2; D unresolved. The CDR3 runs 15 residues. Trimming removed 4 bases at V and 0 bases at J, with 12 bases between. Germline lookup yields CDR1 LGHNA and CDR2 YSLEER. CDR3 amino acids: CASSRYGGANYGYTF. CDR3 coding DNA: TGCGCCAGCAGCCGATACGGAGGAGCTAACTATGGCTACACCTTC.

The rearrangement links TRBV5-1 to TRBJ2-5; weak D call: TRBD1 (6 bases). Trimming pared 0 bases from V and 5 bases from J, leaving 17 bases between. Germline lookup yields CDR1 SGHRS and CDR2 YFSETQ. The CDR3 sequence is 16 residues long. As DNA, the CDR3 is TGCGCCAGCAGCTTGGGGGGACAACGAGCAGGGGAGACCCAGTACTTC. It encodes CASSLGGQRAGETQYF.

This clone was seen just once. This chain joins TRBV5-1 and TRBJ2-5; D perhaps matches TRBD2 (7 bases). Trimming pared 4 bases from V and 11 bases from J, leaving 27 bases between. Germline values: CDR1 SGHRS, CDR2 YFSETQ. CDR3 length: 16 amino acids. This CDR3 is CASSRGRDIEPREQYF. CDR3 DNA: TGCGCCAGCAGCCGAGGGCGGGACATCGAACCGCGGGAGCAGTACTTC.

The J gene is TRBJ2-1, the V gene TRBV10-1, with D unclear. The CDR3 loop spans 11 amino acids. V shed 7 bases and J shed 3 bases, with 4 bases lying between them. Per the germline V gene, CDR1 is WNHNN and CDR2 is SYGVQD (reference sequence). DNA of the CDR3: TGCGCCAGCATGGACTACAATGAGCAGTTCTTC. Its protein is CASMDYNEQFF.

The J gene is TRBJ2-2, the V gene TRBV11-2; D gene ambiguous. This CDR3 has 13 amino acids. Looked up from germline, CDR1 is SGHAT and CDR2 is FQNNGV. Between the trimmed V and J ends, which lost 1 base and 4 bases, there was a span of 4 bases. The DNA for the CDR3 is TGTGCCAGCAGCTTAGTCCCCACCGGGGAGCTGTTTTTT. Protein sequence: CASSLVPTGELFF. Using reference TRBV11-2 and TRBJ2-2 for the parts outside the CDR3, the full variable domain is EAGVAQSPRYKIIEKRQSVAFWCNPISGHATLYWYQQILGQGPKLLIQFQNNGVVDDSQLPKDRFSAERLKGVDSTLKIQPAKLEDSAVYLCASSLVPTGELFFGEGSRLTVL.

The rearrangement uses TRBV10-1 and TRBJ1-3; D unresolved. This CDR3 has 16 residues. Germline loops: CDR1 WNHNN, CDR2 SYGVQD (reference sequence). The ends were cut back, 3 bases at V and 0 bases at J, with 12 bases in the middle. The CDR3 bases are TGCGCCAGCAGTGACGGAACGGTCAGCTCTGGAAACACCATATATTTT. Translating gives CASSDGTVSSGNTIYF.

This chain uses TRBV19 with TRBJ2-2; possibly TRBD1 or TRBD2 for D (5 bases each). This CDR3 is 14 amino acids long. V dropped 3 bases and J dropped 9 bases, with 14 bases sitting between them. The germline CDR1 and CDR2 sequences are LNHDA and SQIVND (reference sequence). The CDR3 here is CASSIETEGRELFF. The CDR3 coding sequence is TGTGCCAGTAGTATCGAGACAGAGGGAAGGGAGCTGTTTTTT.

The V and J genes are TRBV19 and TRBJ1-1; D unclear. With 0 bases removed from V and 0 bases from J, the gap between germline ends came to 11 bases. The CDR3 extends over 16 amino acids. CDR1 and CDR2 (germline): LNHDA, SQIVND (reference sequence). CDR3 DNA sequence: TGTGCCAGTAGTATAGATCTCTACGGGGTGAACACTGAAGCTTTCTTT. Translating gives CASSIDLYGVNTEAFF.

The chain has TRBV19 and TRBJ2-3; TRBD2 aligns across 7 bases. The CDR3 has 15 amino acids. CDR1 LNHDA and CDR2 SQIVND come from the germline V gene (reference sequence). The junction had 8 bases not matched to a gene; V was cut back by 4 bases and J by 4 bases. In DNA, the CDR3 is TGTGCCAGTAGTACCCCCGGACGGGGGGCAGATACGCAGTATTTT. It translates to CASSTPGRGADTQYF.

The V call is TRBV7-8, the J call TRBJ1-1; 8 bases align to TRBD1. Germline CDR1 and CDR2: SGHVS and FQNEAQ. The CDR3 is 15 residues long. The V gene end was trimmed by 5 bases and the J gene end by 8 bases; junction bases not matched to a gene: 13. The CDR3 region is CASSPTTAGQGEAFF. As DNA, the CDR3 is TGTGCCAGCAGCCCTACGACCGCAGGACAGGGAGAAGCTTTCTTT.

The chain's CDR3 is CASSFRAGIQNTEAFF. In DNA form, the CDR3 reads TGTGCCAGCAGTTTCAGGGCAGGGATCCAGAACACTGAAGCTTTCTTT. The V and J genes are TRBV27 and TRBJ1-1; D might be TRBD1 (5 bases). V gave up 3 bases and J gave up 1 base, with 15 bases separating them. Germline CDR1 MNHEY, CDR2 SMNVEV (reference sequence). This CDR3 is built from 16 residues.

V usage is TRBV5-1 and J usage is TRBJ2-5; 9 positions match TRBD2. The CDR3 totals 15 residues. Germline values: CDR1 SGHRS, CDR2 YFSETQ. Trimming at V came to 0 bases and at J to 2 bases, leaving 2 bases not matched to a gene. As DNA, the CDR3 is TGCGCCAGCAGCTTGGTTAGCGGGGGTCAAGAGACCCAGTACTTC. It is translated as CASSLVSGGQETQYF.

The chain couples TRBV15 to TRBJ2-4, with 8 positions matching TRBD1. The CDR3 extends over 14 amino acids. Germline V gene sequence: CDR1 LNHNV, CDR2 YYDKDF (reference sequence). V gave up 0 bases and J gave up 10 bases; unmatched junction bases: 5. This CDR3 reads CATSRDRTGWIQYF. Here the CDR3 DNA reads TGTGCCACCAGCAGAGATCGGACAGGGTGGATTCAGTACTTC. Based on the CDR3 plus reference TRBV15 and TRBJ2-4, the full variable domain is DAMVIQNPRYQVTQFGKPVTLSCSQTLNHNVMYWYQQKSSQAPKLLFHYYDKDFNNEADTPDNFQSRRPNTSFCFLDIRSPGLGDTAMYLCATSRDRTGWIQYFGAGTRLSVL.

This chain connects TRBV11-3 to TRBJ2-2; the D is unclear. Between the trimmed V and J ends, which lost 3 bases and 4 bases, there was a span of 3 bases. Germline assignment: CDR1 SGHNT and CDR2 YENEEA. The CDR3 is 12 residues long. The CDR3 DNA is TGTGCCAGCAGCTTGAGCACCGGGGAGCTGTTTTTT. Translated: CASSLSTGELFF. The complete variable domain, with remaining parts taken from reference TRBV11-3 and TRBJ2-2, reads EAGVVQSPRYKIIEKKQPVAFWCNPISGHNTLYWYLQNLGQGPELLIRYENEEAVDDSQLPKDRFSAERLKGVDSTLKIQPAELGDSAVYLCASSLSTGELFFGEGSRLTVL.

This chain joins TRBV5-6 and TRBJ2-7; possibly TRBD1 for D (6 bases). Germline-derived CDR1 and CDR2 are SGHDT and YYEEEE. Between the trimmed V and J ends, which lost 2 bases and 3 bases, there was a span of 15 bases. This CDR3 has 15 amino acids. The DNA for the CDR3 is TGTGCCAGCAGCTTAGGGTCAGGGGAAGGCTACGAGCAGTACTTC. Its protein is CASSLGSGEGYEQYF.

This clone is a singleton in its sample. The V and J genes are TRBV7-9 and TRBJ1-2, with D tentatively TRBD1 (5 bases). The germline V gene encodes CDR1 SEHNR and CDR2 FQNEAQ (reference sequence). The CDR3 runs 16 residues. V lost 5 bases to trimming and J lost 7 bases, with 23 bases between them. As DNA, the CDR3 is TGTGCCAGCAGCCTGATGGTGGTTGAGGGGAACCGTGGCTACACCTTC. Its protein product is CASSLMVVEGNRGYTF.

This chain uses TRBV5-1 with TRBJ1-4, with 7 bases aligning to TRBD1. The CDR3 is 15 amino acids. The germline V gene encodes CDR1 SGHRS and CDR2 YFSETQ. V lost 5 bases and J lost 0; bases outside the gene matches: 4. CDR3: CASRPDRTTNEKLFF. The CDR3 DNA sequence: TGCGCCAGCAGGCCGGACAGGACAACTAATGAAAAACTGTTTTTT.

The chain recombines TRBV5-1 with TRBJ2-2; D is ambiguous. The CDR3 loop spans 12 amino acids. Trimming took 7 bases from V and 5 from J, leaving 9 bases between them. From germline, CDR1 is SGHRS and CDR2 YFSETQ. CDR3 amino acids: CASAWVTGELFF. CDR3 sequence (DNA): TGCGCCAGCGCATGGGTTACCGGGGAGCTGTTTTTT.

Here the CDR3 DNA reads TGTGCCAGCAGTGGGAGGTTCAATGAGCAGTTCTTC. This gives the protein CASSGRFNEQFF. The chain links TRBV28 to TRBJ2-1; D may be TRBD2 (6 bases). Trimming cost V 5 bases and J 6 bases, with 8 bases left between them. In germline, CDR1 is MDHEN, CDR2 SYDVKM. CDR3 size: 12 residues.

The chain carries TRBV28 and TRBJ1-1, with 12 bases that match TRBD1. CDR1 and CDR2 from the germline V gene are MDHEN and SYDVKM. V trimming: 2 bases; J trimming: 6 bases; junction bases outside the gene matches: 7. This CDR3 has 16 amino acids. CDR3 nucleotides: TGTGCCAGCAGTTTACTAGGGACAGGGGGCGCCGCTGAAGCTTTCTTT. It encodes CASSLLGTGGAAEAFF.

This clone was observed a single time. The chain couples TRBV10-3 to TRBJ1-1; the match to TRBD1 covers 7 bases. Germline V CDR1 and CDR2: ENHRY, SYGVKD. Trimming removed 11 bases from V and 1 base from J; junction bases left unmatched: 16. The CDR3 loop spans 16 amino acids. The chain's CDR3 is CAAQGGSRAPNTEAFF. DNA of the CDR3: TGTGCCGCTCAGGGGGGTTCGAGAGCCCCGAACACTGAAGCTTTCTTT.

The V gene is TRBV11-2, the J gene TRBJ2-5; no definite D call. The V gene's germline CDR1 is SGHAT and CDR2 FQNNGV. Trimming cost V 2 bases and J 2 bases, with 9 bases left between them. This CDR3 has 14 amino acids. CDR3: CASSLNAEQETQYF. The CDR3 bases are TGTGCCAGCAGCTTAAATGCGGAACAAGAGACCCAGTACTTC.

The CDR3 loop reads CASSDQTGGNYGYTF. In nucleotides, the CDR3 is TGTGCCAGCAGCGATCAGACAGGGGGAAACTATGGCTACACCTTC. The chain carries TRBV6-1 and TRBJ1-2, with 9 bases aligning to TRBD1. The V segment lost 6 bases and the J segment 2 bases; nucleotides outside the gene matches: 7. This CDR3 comprises 15 residues. Germline lookup yields CDR1 MNHNS and CDR2 SASEGT.

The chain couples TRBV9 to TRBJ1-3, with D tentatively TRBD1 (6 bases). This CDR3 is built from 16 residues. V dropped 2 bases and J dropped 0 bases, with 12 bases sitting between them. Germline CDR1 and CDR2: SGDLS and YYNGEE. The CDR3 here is CASSVRSDSSGNTIYF. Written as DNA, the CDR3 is TGTGCCAGCAGCGTTCGATCGGACAGCTCTGGAAACACCATATATTTT.